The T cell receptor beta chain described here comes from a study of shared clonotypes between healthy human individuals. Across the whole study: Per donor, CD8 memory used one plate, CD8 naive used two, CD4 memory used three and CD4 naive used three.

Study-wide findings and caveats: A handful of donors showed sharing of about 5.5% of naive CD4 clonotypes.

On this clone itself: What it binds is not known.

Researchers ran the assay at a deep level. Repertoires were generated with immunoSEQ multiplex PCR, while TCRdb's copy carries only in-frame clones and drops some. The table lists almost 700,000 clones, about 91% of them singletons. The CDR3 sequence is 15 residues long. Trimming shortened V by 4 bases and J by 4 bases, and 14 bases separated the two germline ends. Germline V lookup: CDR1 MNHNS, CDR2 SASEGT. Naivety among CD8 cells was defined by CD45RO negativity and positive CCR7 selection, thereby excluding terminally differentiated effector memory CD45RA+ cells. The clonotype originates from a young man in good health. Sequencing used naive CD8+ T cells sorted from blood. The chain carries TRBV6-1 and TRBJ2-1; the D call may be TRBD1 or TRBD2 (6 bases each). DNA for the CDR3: TGTGCCAGCAGTGGGGGGAGGACAGCGTACAATGAGCAGTTCTTC. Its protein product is CASSGGRTAYNEQFF.